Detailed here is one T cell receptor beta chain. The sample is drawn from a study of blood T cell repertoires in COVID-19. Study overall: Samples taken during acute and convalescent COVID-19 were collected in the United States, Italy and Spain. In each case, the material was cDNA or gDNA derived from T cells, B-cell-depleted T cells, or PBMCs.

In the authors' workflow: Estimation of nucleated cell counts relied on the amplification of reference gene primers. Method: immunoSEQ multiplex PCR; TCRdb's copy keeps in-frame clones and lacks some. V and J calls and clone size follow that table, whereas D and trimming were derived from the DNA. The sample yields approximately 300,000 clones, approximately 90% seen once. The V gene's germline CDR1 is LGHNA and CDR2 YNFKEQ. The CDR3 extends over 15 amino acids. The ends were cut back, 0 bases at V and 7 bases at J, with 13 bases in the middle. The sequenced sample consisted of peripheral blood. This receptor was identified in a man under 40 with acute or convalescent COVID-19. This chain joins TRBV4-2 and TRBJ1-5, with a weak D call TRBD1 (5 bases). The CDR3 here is CASSQDVGGYQPQHF. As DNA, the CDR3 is TGTGCCAGCAGCCAAGATGTCGGGGGTTACCAGCCCCAGCATTTT.